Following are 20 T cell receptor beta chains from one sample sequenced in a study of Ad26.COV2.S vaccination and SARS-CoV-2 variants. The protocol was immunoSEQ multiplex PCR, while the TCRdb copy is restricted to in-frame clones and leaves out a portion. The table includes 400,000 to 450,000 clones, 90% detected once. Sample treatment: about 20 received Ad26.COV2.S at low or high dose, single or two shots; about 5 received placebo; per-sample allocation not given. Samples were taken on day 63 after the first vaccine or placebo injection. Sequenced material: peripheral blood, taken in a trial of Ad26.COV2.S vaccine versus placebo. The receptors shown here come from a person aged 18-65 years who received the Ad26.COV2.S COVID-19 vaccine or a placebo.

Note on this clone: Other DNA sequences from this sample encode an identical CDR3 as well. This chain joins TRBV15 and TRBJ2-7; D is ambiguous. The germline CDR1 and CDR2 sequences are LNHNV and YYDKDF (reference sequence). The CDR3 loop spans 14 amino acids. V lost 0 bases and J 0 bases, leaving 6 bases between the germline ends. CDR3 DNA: TGTGCCACCAGCAGAGACCGGAGCTCCTACGAGCAGTACTTC. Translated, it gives CATSRDRSSYEQYF.

CDR3 loop: CASSLEAGEQETQYF. CDR3 DNA sequence: TGTGCCAGCAGCTTAGAGGCGGGAGAACAAGAGACCCAGTACTTC. The J gene is TRBJ2-5, the V gene TRBV7-9; 7 nucleotides align to TRBD2. The CDR3 has 15 residues. Germline V gene lookup returns CDR1 SEHNR and CDR2 FQNEAQ (reference sequence). V shed 1 base, J shed 2 bases, and the junction held 4 bases outside the gene matches.

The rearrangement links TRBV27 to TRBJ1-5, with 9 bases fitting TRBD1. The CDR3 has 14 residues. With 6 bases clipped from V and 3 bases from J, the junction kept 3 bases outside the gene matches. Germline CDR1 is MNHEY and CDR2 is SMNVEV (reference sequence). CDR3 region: CASRGTGTNQPQHF. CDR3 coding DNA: TGTGCCAGCAGAGGGACAGGGACCAATCAGCCCCAGCATTTT.

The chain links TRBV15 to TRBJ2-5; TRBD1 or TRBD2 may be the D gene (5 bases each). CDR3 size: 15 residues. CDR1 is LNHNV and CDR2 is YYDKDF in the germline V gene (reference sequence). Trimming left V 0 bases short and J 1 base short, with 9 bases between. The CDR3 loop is CATSRETGGQETQYF. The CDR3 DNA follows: TGTGCCACCAGCAGAGAAACTGGGGGCCAAGAGACCCAGTACTTC.

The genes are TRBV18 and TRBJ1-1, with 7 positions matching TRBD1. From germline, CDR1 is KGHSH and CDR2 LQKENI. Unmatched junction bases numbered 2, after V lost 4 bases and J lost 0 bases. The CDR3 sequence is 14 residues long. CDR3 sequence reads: CASSLDRMNTEAFF. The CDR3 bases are TGTGCCAGCTCACTGGACAGGATGAACACTGAAGCTTTCTTT. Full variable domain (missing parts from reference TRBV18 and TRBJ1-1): NAGVMQNPRHLVRRRGQEARLRCSPMKGHSHVYWYRQLPEEGLKFMVYLQKENIIDESGMPKERFSAEFPKEGPSILRIQQVVRGDSAAYFCASSLDRMNTEAFFGQGTRLTVV.

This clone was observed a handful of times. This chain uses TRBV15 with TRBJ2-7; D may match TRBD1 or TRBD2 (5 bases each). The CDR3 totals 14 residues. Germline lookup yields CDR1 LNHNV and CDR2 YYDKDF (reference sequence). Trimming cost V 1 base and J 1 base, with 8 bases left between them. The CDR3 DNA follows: TGTGCCACCAGCAGAGGGGACGCATCCTACGAGCAGTACTTC. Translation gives CATSRGDASYEQYF.

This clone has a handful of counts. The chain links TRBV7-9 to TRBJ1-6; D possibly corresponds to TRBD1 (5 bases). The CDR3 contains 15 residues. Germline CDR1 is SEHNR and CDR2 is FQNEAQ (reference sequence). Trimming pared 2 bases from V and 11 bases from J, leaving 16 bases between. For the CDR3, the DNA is TGTGCCAGCAGCTTACGTGCACAGGAGTACGCACCCCTCCACTTT. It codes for CASSLRAQEYAPLHF.

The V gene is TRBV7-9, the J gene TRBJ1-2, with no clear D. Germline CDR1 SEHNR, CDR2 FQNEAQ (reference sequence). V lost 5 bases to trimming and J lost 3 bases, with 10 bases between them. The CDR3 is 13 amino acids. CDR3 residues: CASSRDTDYGYTF. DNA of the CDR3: TGTGCCAGCAGCCGCGACACAGACTATGGCTACACCTTC. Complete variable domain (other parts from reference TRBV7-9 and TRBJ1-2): DTGVSQNPRHKITKRGQNVTFRCDPISEHNRLYWYRQTLGQGPEFLTYFQNEAQLEKSRLLSDRFSAERPKGSFSTLEIQRTEQGDSAMYLCASSRDTDYGYTFGSGTRLTVV.

CDR3 coding DNA: TGTGCCACCAGTGATCCCCCAGGACAGGACGGGGGAGAGACCCAGTACTTC. Encoded protein: CATSDPPGQDGGETQYF. The chain combines TRBV24-1 with TRBJ2-5, with D perhaps matching TRBD1 (7 bases). The length of the CDR3 is 17 residues. Germline V gene sequence: CDR1 KGHDR, CDR2 SFDVKD. Trimming removed 3 bases at V and 4 bases at J, with 20 bases between.

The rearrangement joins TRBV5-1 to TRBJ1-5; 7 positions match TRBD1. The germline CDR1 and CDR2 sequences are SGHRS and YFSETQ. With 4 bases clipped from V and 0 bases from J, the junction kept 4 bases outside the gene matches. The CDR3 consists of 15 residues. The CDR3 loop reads CASSTGTASNQPQHF. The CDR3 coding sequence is TGCGCCAGCAGCACAGGGACAGCTAGCAATCAGCCCCAGCATTTT. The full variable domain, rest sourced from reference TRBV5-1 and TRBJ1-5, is KAGVTQTPRYLIKTRGQQVTLSCSPISGHRSVSWYQQTPGQGLQFLFEYFSETQRNKGNFPGRFSGRQFSNSRSEMNVSTLELGDSALYLCASSTGTASNQPQHFGDGTRLSIL.

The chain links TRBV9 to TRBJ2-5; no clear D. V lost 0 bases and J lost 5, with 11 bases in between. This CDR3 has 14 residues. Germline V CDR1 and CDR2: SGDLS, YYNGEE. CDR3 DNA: TGTGCCAGCAGCGTAGGGACCCGGGCGGAGACCCAGTACTTC. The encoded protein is CASSVGTRAETQYF.

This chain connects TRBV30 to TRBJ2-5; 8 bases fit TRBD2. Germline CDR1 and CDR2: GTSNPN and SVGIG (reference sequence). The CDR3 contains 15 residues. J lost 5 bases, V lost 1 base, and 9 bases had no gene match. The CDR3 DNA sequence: TGTGCCTGGAGTGCCGACAGCGGGAGAGGGGAGACCCAGTACTTC. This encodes CAWSADSGRGETQYF.

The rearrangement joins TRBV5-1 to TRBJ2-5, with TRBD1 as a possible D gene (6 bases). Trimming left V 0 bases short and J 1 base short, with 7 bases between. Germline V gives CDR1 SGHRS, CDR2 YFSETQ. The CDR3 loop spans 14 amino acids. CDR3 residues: CASSLGQVQETQYF. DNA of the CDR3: TGCGCCAGCAGCTTGGGACAGGTCCAAGAGACCCAGTACTTC.

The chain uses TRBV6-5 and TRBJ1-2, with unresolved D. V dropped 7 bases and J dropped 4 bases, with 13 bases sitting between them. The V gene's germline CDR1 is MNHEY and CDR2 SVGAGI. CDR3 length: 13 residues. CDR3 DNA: TGTGCCAGCACCTTAGGGCGGTTCTATGGCTACACCTTC. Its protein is CASTLGRFYGYTF.

CDR3 DNA sequence: TGTGCCAGCTCAACCGGGGTTAGCAATCAGCCCCAGCATTTT. Protein: CASSTGVSNQPQHF. This rearrangement joins TRBV18 to TRBJ1-5; D not resolved. Deletions cut 5 bases from V and 0 bases from J, with 8 bases between. The CDR3 is 14 residues long. Germline CDR1 is KGHSH and CDR2 is LQKENI.

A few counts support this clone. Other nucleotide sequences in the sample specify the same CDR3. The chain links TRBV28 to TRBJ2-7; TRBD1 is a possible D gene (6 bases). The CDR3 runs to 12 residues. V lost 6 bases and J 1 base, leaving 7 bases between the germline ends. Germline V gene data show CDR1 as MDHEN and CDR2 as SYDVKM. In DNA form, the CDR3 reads TGTGCCAGCAGACAGGGTTCCTACGAGCAGTACTTC. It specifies CASRQGSYEQYF. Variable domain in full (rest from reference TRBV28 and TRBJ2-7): DVKVTQSSRYLVKRTGEKVFLECVQDMDHENMFWYRQDPGLGLRLIYFSYDVKMKEKGDIPEGYSVSREKKERFSLILESASTNQTSMYLCASRQGSYEQYFGPGTRLTVT.

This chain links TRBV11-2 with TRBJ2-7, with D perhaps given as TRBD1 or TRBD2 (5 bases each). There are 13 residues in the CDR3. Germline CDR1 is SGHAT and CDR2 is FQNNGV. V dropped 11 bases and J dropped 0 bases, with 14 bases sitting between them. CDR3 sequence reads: CASKGETSYEQYF. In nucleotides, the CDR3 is TGTGCCTCCAAAGGGGAGACCTCCTACGAGCAGTACTTC.

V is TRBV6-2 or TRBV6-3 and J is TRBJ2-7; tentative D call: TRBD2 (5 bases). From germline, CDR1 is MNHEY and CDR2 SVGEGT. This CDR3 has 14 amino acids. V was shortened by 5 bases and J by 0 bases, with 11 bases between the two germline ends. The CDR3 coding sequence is TGTGCCAGCAGTGATACTAGTAGCTCCTACGAGCAGTACTTC. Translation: CASSDTSSSYEQYF.

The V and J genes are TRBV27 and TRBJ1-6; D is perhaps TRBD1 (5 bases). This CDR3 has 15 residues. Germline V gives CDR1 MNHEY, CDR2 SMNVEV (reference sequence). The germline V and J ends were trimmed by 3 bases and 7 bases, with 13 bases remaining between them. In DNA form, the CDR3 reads TGTGCCAGCAGTTTCTCGGGGCAGTGGAATTCACCCCTCCACTTT. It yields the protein CASSFSGQWNSPLHF.

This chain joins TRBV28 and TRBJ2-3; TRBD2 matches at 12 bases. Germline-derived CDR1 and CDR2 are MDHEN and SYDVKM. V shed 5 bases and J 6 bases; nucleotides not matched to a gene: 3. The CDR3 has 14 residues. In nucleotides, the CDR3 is TGTGCCAGCAGTCGTCTAGCGGGAGGGGATACGCAGTATTTT. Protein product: CASSRLAGGDTQYF. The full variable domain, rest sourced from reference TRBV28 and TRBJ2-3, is DVKVTQSSRYLVKRTGEKVFLECVQDMDHENMFWYRQDPGLGLRLIYFSYDVKMKEKGDIPEGYSVSREKKERFSLILESASTNQTSMYLCASSRLAGGDTQYFGPGTRLTVL.